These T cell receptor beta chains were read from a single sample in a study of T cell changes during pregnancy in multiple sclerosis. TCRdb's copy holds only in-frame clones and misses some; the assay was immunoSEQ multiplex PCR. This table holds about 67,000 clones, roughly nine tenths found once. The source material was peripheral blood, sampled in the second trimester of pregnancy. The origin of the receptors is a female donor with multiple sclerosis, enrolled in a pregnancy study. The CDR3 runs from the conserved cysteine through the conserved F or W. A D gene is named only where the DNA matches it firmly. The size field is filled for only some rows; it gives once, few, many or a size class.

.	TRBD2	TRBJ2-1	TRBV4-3	CASSQEVGVAGGKDNEQFF	TGCGCCAGCAGCCAAGAGGTTGGGGTGGCGGGGGGTAAGGACAATGAGCAGTTCTTC
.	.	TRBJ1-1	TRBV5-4	CASSSLNRAPITEAFF	TGTGCCAGCAGCTCTCTAAACAGGGCTCCGATCACTGAAGCTTTCTTT
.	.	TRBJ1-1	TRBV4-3	CASSQGPGGGDYTEAFF	TGCGCCAGCAGCCAAGGCCCAGGCGGAGGGGATTACACTGAAGCTTTCTTT
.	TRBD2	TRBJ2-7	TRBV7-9	CASSGLGLAGVGYEQYF	TGTGCCAGCAGCGGATTGGGACTAGCGGGAGTTGGCTACGAGCAGTACTTC
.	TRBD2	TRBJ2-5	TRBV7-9	CASSPPGISGRTEETQYF	TGTGCCAGCAGCCCCCCCGGGATTAGCGGGAGGACTGAAGAGACCCAGTACTTC
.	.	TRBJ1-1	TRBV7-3	CATHPGGTGRRTEAFF	TGTGCCACCCACCCCGGAGGAACAGGGCGTAGGACTGAAGCTTTCTTT
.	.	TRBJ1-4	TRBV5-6	CASSPYWSNEKLFF	TGTGCCAGCAGCCCTTACTGGTCTAATGAAAAACTGTTTTTT
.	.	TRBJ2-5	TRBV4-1	CASSQGLSRGLYQETQYF	TGCGCCAGCAGCCAAGGACTTAGCAGGGGTCTGTACCAAGAGACCCAGTACTTC
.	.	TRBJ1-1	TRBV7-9	CATQVGGTEAFF	TGTGCCACCCAGGTAGGGGGAACTGAAGCTTTCTTT
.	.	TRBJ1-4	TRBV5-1	CASSLRVPNEKLFF	TGCGCCAGCAGCTTGCGGGTTCCGAATGAAAAACTGTTTTTT
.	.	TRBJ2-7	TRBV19	CASSIRGRTYEQYF	TGTGCCAGTAGTATACGGGGGAGGACCTACGAGCAGTACTTC
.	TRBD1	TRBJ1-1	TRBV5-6	CASSLVGTVDEPRPF	TGTGCCAGCAGCTTGGTTGGGACAGTTGATGAACCGCGTCCCTTT
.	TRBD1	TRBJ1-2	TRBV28	CASRRQGAIYGYTF	TGTGCCAGCAGGAGACAGGGGGCGATTTATGGCTACACCTTC
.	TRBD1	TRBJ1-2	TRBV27	CASRKQTGRYGYTF	TGTGCCAGCAGGAAACAGACAGGGCGGTATGGCTACACCTTC
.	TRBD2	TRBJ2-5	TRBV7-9	CASSFPGEAGDQETQYF	TGTGCCAGCAGCTTCCCCGGGGAAGCGGGGGACCAAGAGACCCAGTACTTC
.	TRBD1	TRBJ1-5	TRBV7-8	CASSSYRGLSNQPQHF	TGTGCCAGCAGCTCCTACAGGGGACTGAGCAATCAGCCCCAGCATTTT
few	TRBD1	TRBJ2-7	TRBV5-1	CASSLEGQGYEQYF	TGCGCCAGCAGCTTGGAGGGACAGGGCTACGAGCAGTACTTC
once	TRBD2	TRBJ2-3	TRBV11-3	CASSSRTSGRADTQYF	TGTGCCAGCAGCTCCCGGACTAGCGGGAGAGCAGATACGCAGTATTTT
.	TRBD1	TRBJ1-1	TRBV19	CASSIGTGGKLETEAFF	TGTGCCAGTAGTATCGGGACAGGGGGAAAGTTGGAGACTGAAGCTTTCTTT
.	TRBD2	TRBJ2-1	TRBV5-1	CASSPGGQGEQFF	TGCGCCAGCAGCCCGGGGGGGCAGGGCGAGCAGTTCTTC
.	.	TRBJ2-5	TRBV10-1	CASSESMTVQETQYF	TGCGCCAGCAGTGAGTCGATGACAGTCCAAGAGACCCAGTACTTC
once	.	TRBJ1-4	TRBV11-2	CASTEIGANNEKLFF	TGTGCCAGCACCGAGATTGGGGCTAATAATGAAAAACTGTTTTTT
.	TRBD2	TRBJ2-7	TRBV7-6	CASSLRLAGSEQYF	TGTGCCAGCAGCTTACGACTAGCGGGCAGCGAGCAGTACTTC
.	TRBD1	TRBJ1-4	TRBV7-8	CASSLGTGPNEKLFF	TGTGCCAGCAGCTTAGGGACAGGGCCGAATGAAAAACTGTTTTTT
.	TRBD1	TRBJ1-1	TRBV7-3	CASSPGTGGTEAFF	TGTGCCAGCAGCCCCGGGACAGGGGGTACTGAAGCTTTCTTT
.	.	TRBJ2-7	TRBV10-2	CASMGRSYEQYF	TGCGCCAGCATGGGCCGTTCTTACGAGCAGTACTTC
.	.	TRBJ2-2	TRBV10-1	CASRLTKGHPLYEAGELFF	TGCGCCAGCAGATTGACTAAGGGACATCCCCTATACGAGGCCGGGGAGCTGTTTTTT
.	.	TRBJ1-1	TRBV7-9	CASSLGRVGILPNTEAFF	TGTGCCAGCAGCCTAGGCAGGGTGGGTATCCTTCCGAACACTGAAGCTTTCTTT
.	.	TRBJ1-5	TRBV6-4	CAGGEKHKENQPQHF	TGTGCCGGGGGGGAGAAACACAAAGAAAATCAGCCCCAGCATTTT
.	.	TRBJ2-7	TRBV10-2	CAGGDNTYEQYF	TGCGCCGGGGGGGACAATACCTACGAGCAGTACTTC